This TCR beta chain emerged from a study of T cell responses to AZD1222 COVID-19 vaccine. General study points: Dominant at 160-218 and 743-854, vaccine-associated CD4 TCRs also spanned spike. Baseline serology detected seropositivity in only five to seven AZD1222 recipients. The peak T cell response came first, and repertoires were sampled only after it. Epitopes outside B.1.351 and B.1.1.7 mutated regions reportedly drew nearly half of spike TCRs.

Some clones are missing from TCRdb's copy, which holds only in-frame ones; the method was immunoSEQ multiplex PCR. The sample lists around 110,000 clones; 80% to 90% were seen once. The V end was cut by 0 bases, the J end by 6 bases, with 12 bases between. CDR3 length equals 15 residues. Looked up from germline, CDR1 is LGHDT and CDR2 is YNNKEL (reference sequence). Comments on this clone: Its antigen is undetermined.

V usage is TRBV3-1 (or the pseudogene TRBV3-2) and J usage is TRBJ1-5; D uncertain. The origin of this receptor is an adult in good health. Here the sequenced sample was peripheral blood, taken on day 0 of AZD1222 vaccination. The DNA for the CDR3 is TGTGCCAGCAGCCAAGAGTCGGGTTCTGGTCAGCCCCAGCATTTT. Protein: CASSQESGSGQPQHF.